A selection of T cell receptor beta chains follows, all from one sample in a study of control samples from healthy donors and cancer patients. Data came from immunoSEQ multiplex PCR; TCRdb stores just in-frame clones and leaves some out. This repertoire shows 65,000 to 70,000 clones, more than 80% found once; its top ten account for 2.9%. The sequencing input was PBMCs. The source is a woman aged 45-59 years with lung cancer. CDR3s include the opening cysteine and the closing phenylalanine or tryptophan. Each record gives: V gene, D gene, J gene, clone size, CDR3 DNA, CDR3 protein. A D gene is named only where the DNA matches it firmly. Expanded clones get a size class; other rows say once, few or many, or leave the size out.

>TRBV9|NA|TRBJ1-1|NA
TGTGCCAGCAGCCCCCGACGTATAGACATAAACACTGAAGCTTTCTTT
CASSPRRIDINTEAFF
>TRBV5-4|NA|TRBJ1-4|NA
TGTGCCAGCAGCTTGTACAGCGAGGAAAAACTGTTTTTT
CASSLYSEEKLFF
>TRBV27|TRBD1|TRBJ1-2|NA
TGTGCCAGCCGACAGGGGGCATCCAGAAACTATGGCTACACCTTC
CASRQGASRNYGYTF
>TRBV19|NA|TRBJ1-1|NA
TGTGCCAGTATAGCCAGGGGAGGTGAAGCTTTCTTT
CASIARGGEAFF
>TRBV10-3|NA|TRBJ2-7|NA
TGTGCGATTTCCGACAGTAAACGCTGGAGGGACGAGCAGTACTTC
CAISDSKRWRDEQYF
>TRBV7-3|TRBD2|TRBJ2-7|NA
TGTGCCAGCAGCAGGACTAGCGGGGGATCCGAGCAGTACTTC
CASSRTSGGSEQYF
>TRBV30|NA|TRBJ1-1|NA
TGTGCCTGGAGAAGTCCCCGGCTTCTGAACACTGAAGCTTTCTTT
CAWRSPRLLNTEAFF
>TRBV4-3|NA|TRBJ1-2|NA
TGCGCCAGCAGCCAAGGGGGGGACCGGGGTAACTATGGCTACACCTTC
CASSQGGDRGNYGYTF
>TRBV14|NA|TRBJ1-6|NA
TGTGCCAGCAGCCAAGATTCGGGGGGAAGATCACCCCTCCACTTT
CASSQDSGGRSPLHF
>TRBV7-9|NA|TRBJ2-7|once
TGTGCCAGCAGCTTAAGCCGGGGTTTAGACGAGCAGTACTTC
CASSLSRGLDEQYF
>TRBV28|NA|TRBJ2-7|NA
TGTGCCAGCAAAACGGGCGGTAGCTCCTACGAGCAGTACTTC
CASKTGGSSYEQYF
>TRBV12-3/TRBV12-4|NA|TRBJ1-1|NA
TGTGCCAGCAGTTTAGCGGGGGGTGAAGCTTTCTTT
CASSLAGGEAFF
>TRBV19|NA|TRBJ2-5|few
TGTGCCAGTAGTATCCTTACGACAGCCGAGACCCAGTACTTC
CASSILTTAETQYF
>TRBV9|NA|TRBJ2-3|once
TGTGCCAGCAGCGGCGACCCAGATACGCAGTATTTT
CASSGDPDTQYF